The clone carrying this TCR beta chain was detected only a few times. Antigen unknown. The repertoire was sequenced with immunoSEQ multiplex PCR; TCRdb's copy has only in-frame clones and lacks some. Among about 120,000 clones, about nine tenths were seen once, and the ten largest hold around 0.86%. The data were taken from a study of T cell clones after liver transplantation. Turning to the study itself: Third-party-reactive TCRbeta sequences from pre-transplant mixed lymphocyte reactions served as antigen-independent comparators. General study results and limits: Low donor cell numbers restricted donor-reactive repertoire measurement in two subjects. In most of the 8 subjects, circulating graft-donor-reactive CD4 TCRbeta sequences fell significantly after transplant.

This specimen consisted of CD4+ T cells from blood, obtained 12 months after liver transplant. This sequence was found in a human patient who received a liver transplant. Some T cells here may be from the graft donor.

The CDR3 loop is CASSHRAAGVTGANVLTF. CDR3 nucleotide sequence: TGTGCCAGCAGTCACCGCGCAGCGGGAGTAACCGGGGCCAACGTCCTGACTTTC. The chain joins TRBV28 to TRBJ2-6; 8 bases agree with TRBD2. The CDR3 totals 18 residues. Germline V gene sequence: CDR1 MDHEN, CDR2 SYDVKM. V was clipped by 5 bases and J by 4 bases; unmatched bases: 13.